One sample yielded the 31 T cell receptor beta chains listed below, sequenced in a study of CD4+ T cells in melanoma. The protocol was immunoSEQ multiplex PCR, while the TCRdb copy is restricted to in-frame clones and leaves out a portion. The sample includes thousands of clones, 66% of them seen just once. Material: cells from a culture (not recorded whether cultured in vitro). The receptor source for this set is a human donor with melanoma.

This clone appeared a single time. CDR3 in DNA: TGTGCCACCAGCAGAGACAATCAGAGGGGAAACACCATATATTTT. As protein: CATSRDNQRGNTIYF. The V and J genes are TRBV15 and TRBJ1-3; D is unclear. CDR1 and CDR2 from the germline V gene are LNHNV and YYDKDF (reference sequence). This CDR3 is built from 15 residues. Trimming cost V 0 bases and J 4 bases, with 10 bases left between them.

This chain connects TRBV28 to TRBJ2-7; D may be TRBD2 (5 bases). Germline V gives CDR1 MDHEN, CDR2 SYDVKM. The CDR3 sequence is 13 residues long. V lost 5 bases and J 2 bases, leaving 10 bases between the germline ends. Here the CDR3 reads CASSPGNTYEQYF. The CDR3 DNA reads TGTGCCAGCAGTCCCGGGAATACCTACGAGCAGTACTTC.

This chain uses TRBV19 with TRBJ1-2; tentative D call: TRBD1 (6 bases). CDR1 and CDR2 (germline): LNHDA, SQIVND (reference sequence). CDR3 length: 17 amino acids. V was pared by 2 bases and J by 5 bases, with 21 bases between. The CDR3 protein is CASSIIRQDLELYGYTF. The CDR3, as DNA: TGTGCCAGTAGTATAATCCGACAGGACCTGGAACTGTATGGCTACACCTTC.

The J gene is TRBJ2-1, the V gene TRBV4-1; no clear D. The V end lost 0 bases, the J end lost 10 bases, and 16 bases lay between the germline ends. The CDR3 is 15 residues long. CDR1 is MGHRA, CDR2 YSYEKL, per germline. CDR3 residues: CASSQEVSSPYEQFF. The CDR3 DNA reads TGCGCCAGCAGCCAAGAGGTGTCCAGTCCCTACGAGCAGTTCTTC.

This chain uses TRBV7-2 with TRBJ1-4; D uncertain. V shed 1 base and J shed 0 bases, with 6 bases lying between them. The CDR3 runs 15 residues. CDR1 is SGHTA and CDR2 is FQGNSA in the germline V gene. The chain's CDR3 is CASSLDGATNEKLFF. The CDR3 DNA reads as TGTGCCAGCAGCTTAGATGGGGCAACTAATGAAAAACTGTTTTTT.

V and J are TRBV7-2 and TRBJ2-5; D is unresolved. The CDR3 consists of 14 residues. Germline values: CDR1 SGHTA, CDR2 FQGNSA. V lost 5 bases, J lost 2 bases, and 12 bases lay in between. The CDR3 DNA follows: TGTGCCAGCAGCCCCCAGCTCGTACAAGAGACCCAGTACTTC. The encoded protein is CASSPQLVQETQYF.

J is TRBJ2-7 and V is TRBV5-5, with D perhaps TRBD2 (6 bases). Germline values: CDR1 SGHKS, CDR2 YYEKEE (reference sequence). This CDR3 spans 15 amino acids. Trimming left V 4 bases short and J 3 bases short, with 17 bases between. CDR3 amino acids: CASSVINRELYEQYF. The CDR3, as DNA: TGTGCCAGCAGCGTGATAAACCGGGAGCTCTACGAGCAGTACTTC.

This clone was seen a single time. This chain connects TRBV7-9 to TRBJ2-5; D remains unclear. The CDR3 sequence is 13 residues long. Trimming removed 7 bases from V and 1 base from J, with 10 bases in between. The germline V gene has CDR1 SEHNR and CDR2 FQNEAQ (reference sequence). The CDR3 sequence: CASKPAPQETQYF. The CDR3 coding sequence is TGTGCCAGCAAGCCTGCGCCCCAAGAGACCCAGTACTTC.

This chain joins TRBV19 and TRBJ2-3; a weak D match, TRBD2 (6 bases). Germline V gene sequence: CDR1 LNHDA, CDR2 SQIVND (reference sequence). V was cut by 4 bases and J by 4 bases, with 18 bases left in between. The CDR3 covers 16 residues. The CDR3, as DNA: TGTGCCAGTAGTACTCTCGTCGGCAGGGAGGCAGATACGCAGTATTTT. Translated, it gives CASSTLVGREADTQYF. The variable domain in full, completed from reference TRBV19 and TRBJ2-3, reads DGGITQSPKYLFRKEGQNVTLSCEQNLNHDAMYWYRQDPGQGLRLIYYSQIVNDFQKGDIAEGYSVSREKKESFPLTVTSAQKNPTAFYLCASSTLVGREADTQYFGPGTRLTVL.

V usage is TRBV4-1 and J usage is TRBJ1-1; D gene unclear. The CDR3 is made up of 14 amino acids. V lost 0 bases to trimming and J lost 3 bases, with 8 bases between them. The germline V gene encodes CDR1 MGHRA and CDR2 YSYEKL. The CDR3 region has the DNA TGCGCCAGCAGCCAAGAGGCTTGGGACACTGAAGCTTTCTTT. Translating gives CASSQEAWDTEAFF.

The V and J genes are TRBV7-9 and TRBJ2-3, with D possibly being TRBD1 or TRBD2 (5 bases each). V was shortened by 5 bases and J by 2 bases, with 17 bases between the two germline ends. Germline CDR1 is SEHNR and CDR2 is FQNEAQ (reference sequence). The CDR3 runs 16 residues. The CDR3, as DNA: TGTGCCAGCAGCCGAGGGGCGAGGGGTCTCACAGATACGCAGTATTTT. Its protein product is CASSRGARGLTDTQYF. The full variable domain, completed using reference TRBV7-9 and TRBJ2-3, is DTGVSQNPRHKITKRGQNVTFRCDPISEHNRLYWYRQTLGQGPEFLTYFQNEAQLEKSRLLSDRFSAERPKGSFSTLEIQRTEQGDSAMYLCASSRGARGLTDTQYFGPGTRLTVL.

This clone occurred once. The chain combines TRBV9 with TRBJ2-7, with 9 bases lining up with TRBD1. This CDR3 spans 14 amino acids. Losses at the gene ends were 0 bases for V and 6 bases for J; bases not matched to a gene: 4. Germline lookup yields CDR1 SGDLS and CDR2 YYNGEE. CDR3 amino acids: CASSVAQGASEQYF. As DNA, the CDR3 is TGTGCCAGCAGCGTAGCACAGGGGGCCAGCGAGCAGTACTTC.

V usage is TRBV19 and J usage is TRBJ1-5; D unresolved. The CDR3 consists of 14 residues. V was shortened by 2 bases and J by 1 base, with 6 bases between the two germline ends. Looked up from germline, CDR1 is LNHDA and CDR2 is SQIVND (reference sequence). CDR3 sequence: CASSITGSNQPQHF. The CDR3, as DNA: TGTGCCAGTAGTATAACGGGGAGCAATCAGCCCCAGCATTTT.

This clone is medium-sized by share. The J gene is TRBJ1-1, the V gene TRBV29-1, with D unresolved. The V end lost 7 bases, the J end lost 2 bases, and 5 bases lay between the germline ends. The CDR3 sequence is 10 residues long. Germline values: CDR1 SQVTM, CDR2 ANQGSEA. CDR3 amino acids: CSGGNTEAFF. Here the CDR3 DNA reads TGCAGCGGGGGTAACACTGAAGCTTTCTTT.

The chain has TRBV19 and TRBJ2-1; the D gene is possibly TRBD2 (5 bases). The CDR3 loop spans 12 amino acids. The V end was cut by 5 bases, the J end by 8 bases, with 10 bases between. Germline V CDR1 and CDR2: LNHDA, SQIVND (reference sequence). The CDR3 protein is CASSVRDYEQFF. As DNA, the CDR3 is TGTGCCAGTAGTGTACGGGATTATGAGCAGTTCTTC.

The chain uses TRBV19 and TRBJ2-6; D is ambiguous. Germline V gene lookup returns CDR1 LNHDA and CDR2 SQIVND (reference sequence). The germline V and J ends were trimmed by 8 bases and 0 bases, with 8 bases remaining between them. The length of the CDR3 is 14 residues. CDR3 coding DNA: TGTGCCAGTCCTGCTTTCTCTGGGGCCAACGTCCTGACTTTC. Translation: CASPAFSGANVLTF.

In DNA form, the CDR3 reads TGTGCCATCAGTGACAGCCCCTACGAGCAGTACTTC. This sequence encodes CAISDSPYEQYF. The rearrangement joins TRBV10-3 to TRBJ2-7; D is undetermined. CDR1 is ENHRY and CDR2 is SYGVKD in the germline V gene. The CDR3 loop spans 12 amino acids. Trimming removed 3 bases from V and 2 bases from J, with 5 bases in between.

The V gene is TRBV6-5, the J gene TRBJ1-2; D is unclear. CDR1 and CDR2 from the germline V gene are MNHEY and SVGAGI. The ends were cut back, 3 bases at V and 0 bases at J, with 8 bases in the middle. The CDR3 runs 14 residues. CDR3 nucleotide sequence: TGTGCCAGCAGTTATGCCGGAACTAACTATGGCTACACCTTC. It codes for CASSYAGTNYGYTF.

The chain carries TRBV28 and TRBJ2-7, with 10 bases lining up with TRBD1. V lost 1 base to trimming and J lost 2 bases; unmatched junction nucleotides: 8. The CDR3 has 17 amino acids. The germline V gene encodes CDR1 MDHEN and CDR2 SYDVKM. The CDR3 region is CASSLLPGTGDPYEQYF. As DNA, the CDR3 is TGTGCCAGCAGTTTATTGCCCGGGACAGGGGACCCCTACGAGCAGTACTTC.

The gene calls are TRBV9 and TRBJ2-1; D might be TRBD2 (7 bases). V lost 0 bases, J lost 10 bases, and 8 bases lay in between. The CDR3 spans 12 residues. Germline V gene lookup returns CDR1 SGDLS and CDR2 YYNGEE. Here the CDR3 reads CASSVGGGEQFF. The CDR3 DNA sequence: TGTGCCAGCAGCGTAGGGGGGGGCGAGCAGTTCTTC. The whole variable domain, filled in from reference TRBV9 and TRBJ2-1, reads DSGVTQTPKHLITATGQRVTLRCSPRSGDLSVYWYQQSLDQGLQFLIQYYNGEERAKGNILERFSAQQFPDLHSELNLSSLELGDSALYFCASSVGGGEQFFGPGTRLTVL.

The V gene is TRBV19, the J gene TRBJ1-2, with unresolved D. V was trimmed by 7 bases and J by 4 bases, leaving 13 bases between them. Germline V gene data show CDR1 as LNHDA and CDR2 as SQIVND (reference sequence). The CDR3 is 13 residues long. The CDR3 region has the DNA TGTGCCAGTATGAAGGGTAATAGCTATGGCTACACCTTC. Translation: CASMKGNSYGYTF. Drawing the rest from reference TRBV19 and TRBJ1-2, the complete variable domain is DGGITQSPKYLFRKEGQNVTLSCEQNLNHDAMYWYRQDPGQGLRLIYYSQIVNDFQKGDIAEGYSVSREKKESFPLTVTSAQKNPTAFYLCASMKGNSYGYTFGSGTRLTVV.

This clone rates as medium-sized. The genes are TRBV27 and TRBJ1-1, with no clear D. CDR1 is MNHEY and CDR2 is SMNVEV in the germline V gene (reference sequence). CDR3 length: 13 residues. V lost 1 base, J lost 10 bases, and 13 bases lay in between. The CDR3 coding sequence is TGTGCCAGCAGTTTATACGCAGGTGGTAGAGCTTTCTTT. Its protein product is CASSLYAGGRAFF.

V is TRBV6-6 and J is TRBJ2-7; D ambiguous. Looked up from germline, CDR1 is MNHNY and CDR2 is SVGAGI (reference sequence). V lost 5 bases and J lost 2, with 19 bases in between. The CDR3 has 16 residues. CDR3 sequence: CASSPAPNSYTYEQYF. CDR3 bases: TGTGCCAGCAGTCCAGCGCCCAACAGTTACACCTACGAGCAGTACTTC.

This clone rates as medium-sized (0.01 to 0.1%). CDR3 nucleotide sequence: TGTGCCAGCAGTTTCATCCGGATGAACACTGAAGCTTTCTTT. Translated, it gives CASSFIRMNTEAFF. The chain carries TRBV28 and TRBJ1-1, with D unclear. Trimming removed 3 bases at V and 0 bases at J, with 8 bases between. Germline V CDR1 and CDR2: MDHEN, SYDVKM. The CDR3 runs 14 residues. Variable domain in full (rest from reference TRBV28 and TRBJ1-1): DVKVTQSSRYLVKRTGEKVFLECVQDMDHENMFWYRQDPGLGLRLIYFSYDVKMKEKGDIPEGYSVSREKKERFSLILESASTNQTSMYLCASSFIRMNTEAFFGQGTRLTVV.

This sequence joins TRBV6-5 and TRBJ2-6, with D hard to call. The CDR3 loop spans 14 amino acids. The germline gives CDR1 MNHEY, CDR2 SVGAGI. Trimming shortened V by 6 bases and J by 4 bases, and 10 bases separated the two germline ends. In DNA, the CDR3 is TGTGCCAGCAGGTTCCAAGGGGGGGCCAACGTCCTGACTTTC. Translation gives CASRFQGGANVLTF.

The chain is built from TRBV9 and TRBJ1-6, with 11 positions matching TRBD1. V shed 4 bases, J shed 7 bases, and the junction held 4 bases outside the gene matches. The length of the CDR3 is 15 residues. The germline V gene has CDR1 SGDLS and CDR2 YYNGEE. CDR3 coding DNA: TGTGCCAGCAGCCCGGGACAGGGGGGGAATTCACCCCTCCACTTT. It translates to CASSPGQGGNSPLHF.

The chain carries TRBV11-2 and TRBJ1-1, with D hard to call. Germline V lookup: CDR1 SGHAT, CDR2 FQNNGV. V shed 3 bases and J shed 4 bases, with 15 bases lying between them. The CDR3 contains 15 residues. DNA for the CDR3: TGTGCCAGCAGCTTTCAGTCGGTGCGAGGCACTGAAGCTTTCTTT. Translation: CASSFQSVRGTEAFF.

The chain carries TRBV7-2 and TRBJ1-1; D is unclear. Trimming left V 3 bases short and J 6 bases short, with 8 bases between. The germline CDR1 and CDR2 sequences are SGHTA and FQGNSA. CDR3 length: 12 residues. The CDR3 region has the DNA TGTGCCAGCAGCTTCGGGAGGGCTGAAGCTTTCTTT. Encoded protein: CASSFGRAEAFF.

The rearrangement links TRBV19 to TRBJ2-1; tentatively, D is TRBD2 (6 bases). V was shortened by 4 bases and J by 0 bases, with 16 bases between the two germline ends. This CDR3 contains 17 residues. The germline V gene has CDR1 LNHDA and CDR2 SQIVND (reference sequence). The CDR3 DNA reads TGTGCCAGTAGTACCCCAGGGAGGCTGAGCTCCTACAATGAGCAGTTCTTC. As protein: CASSTPGRLSSYNEQFF.

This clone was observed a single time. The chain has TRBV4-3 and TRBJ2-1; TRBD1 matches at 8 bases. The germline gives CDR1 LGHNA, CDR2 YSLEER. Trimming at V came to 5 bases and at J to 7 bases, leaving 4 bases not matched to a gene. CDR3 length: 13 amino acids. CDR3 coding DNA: TGCGCCAGCAGCTCGACAGGGGTTAATGAGCAGTTCTTC. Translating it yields CASSSTGVNEQFF.

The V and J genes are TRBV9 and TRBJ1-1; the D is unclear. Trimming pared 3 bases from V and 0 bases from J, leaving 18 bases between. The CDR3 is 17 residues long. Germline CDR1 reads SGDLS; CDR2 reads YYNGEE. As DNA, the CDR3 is TGTGCCAGCAGCGCGAGGCCTGGGGAATTAATGAACACTGAAGCTTTCTTT. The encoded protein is CASSARPGELMNTEAFF.